The 7 T cell receptor beta chains presented below share a single source sample, sequenced in a study of CD8 T cells in Susac syndrome. An input of roughly 0.5 to 1 ug of RNA was subjected to reverse transcription using random hexamers. TCRdb analysed the immunoSEQ multiplex PCR reads with MiXCR anew, one entry per CDR3 protein. The table includes around 80,000 distinct CDR3 sequences, under 95% detected once. Sequencing input: CD8+ T cells from PBMCs. The receptors shown here come from a human donor with Susac syndrome.

This clonotype was seen only once. The V gene is TRBV3-1, the J gene TRBJ2-5; D unclear. The CDR3 loop spans 15 amino acids. The V gene lost 4 bases and the J gene lost 4 bases, with 16 bases spanning the gap. Germline V gene data show CDR1 as LGHDT and CDR2 as YNNKEL (reference sequence). CDR3 DNA: TGTGCCAGCAGCCTTATCGGAATATCTGGAGAGACCCAGTACTTC. Its protein product is CASSLIGISGETQYF.

The chain carries TRBV30 and TRBJ1-1; D is perhaps TRBD1 (6 bases). Germline CDR1 is GTSNPN and CDR2 is SVGIG (reference sequence). With 1 base removed from V and 4 bases from J, the gap between germline ends came to 16 bases. This CDR3 region has 15 residues. CDR3 coding DNA: TGTGCCTGGAGTGAGCCTGACAGGTTATTCACTGAAGCTTTCTTT. Translation: CAWSEPDRLFTEAFF.

The CDR3 nucleotides are TGTGCCAGCAGACCCAGCGGGGGAGAGCTGAACACTGAAGCTTTCTTT. It specifies CASRPSGGELNTEAFF. This chain links TRBV6-1 with TRBJ1-1; D may be TRBD1 (5 bases). The CDR3 is 16 amino acids. Per the germline V gene, CDR1 is MNHNS and CDR2 is SASEGT. V shed 6 bases and J shed 0 bases, with 17 bases lying between them.

This chain links TRBV6-2 or TRBV6-3 with TRBJ2-1; D is ambiguous. V was pared by 3 bases and J by 0 bases, with 9 bases between. The CDR3 totals 15 residues. Germline V CDR1 and CDR2: MNHEY, SVGEGT. CDR3 DNA sequence: TGTGCCAGCAGTTATACTGAAAGCTCCTACAATGAGCAGTTCTTC. The encoded protein is CASSYTESSYNEQFF.

This chain connects TRBV28 to TRBJ2-1; TRBD1 agrees at 7 bases. The J segment lost 5 bases and the V segment lost 3 bases, leaving 13 bases of the junction unmatched. The CDR3 loop spans 17 amino acids. Germline values: CDR1 MDHEN, CDR2 SYDVKM. The CDR3 loop is CASSLFSIRDRNNEQFF. The CDR3, as DNA: TGTGCCAGCAGTTTGTTCTCAATAAGGGACAGAAACAATGAGCAGTTCTTC. The full variable domain, with the rest looked up from reference TRBV28 and TRBJ2-1, is DVKVTQSSRYLVKRTGEKVFLECVQDMDHENMFWYRQDPGLGLRLIYFSYDVKMKEKGDIPEGYSVSREKKERFSLILESASTNQTSMYLCASSLFSIRDRNNEQFFGPGTRLTVL.

The rearrangement uses TRBV20-1 and TRBJ1-2, with D perhaps TRBD1 (5 bases). The CDR3 extends over 16 amino acids. Germline assignment: CDR1 DFQATT and CDR2 SNEGSKA (reference sequence). With 0 bases removed from V and 2 bases from J, the gap between germline ends came to 16 bases. CDR3: CSARDVMDWGNYGYTF. CDR3 nucleotides: TGCAGTGCTAGAGACGTTATGGACTGGGGCAACTATGGCTACACCTTC.

DNA for the CDR3: TGCGCCAGCAGCCAGGAATCTCCGGGACAGGGCTACAATGAGCAGTTCTTC. Translating gives CASSQESPGQGYNEQFF. The chain couples TRBV4-1 to TRBJ2-1, with 9 bases fitting TRBD1. J gave up 3 bases and V 3 bases, and 9 bases lay outside the gene matches. The germline V gene encodes CDR1 MGHRA and CDR2 YSYEKL. CDR3 length: 17 residues.